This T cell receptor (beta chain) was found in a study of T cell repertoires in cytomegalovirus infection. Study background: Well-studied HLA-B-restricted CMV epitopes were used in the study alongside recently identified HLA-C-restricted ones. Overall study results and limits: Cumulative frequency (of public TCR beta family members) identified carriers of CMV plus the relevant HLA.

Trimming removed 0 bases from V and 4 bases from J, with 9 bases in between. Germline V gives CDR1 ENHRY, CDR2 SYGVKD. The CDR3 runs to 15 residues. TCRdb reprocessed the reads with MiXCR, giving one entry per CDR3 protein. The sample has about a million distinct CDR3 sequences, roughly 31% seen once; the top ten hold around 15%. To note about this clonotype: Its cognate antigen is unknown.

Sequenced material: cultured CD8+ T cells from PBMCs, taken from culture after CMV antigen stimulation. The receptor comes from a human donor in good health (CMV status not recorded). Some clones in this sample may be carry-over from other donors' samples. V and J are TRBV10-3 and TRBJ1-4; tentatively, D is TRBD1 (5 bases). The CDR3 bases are TGTGCCATCAGTGAGTCGCGACAGCTTAATGAAAAACTGTTTTTT. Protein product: CAISESRQLNEKLFF.